This entry features one TCR beta chain sequence. This sample was included in a study of long-term antiretroviral therapy in people with HIV. With survey level as its setting, the immunoSEQ assay was v3.0. TCRdb keeps only in-frame clones here, not all; method: immunoSEQ multiplex PCR. The table lists about 32,000 clones, about 93% of them singletons. This clonotype was sampled from a woman in her forties or fifties with HIV. This specimen was unsorted PBMCs, taken 4.1 years after starting antiretroviral therapy.

CDR3 coding DNA: TGCAGCGTTGCCGGGACAGGGTTTTCCTACGAGCAGTACTTC. Encoded protein: CSVAGTGFSYEQYF. The rearrangement joins TRBV29-1 to TRBJ2-7; TRBD1 agrees at 9 bases. Germline V gene sequence: CDR1 SQVTM, CDR2 ANQGSEA. CDR3 length: 14 residues. The V gene end was trimmed by 4 bases and the J gene end by 1 base; junction bases not matched to a gene: 5.